The 7 T cell receptor beta chains below all came from one sample that was sequenced in a study of tumor-infiltrating lymphocytes in primary liver carcinoma. A primer matching the constant region was used to make TCR beta cDNA from 500 to 650 ng of total RNA. Libraries of TCR beta came from three nested multiplex PCR rounds with slightly modified ARM-PCR. Primers for the first two PCR rounds were TRBV1-TRBV30 forward primers and a C-beta reverse primer (10 cycles per round). Each CDR3 protein is one row after TCRdb ran MiXCR on the multiplex PCR reads. Of under 200,000 distinct CDR3 sequences in the sample, about 82% are singletons; the top ten hold about a sixth. From about 19-30 mg of unsorted bulk tissue, DNA and RNA were co-extracted together. The sample comprised tumor tissue from primary liver carcinoma. Source of these receptors: a man in his forties or fifties with primary liver carcinoma and hepatitis B virus infection.

Worth noting for this clonotype: The final CDR3 position lacks the conserved phenylalanine or tryptophan, pointing to a likely read error. V and J are TRBV6-6 and TRBJ2-7; D uncertain. V was cut by 7 bases and J by 0 bases, with 10 bases left in between. This CDR3 is 13 amino acids long. Germline values: CDR1 MNHNY, CDR2 SVGAGI (reference sequence). The CDR3 nucleotides are TGTGCCAGCACCCCAGGATTCTCCTACGAGCAGTACCTC. As protein: CASTPGFSYEQYL.

Turning to this clonotype: A much larger clonotype is one base distant, so this may be a read error. This chain connects TRBV5-1 to TRBJ2-2, with D perhaps given as TRBD1 or TRBD2 (5 bases each). The CDR3 loop spans 15 amino acids. Germline CDR1 and CDR2: SGHRS and YFSETQ. The V end lost 4 bases, the J end lost 3 bases, and 13 bases lay between the germline ends. In DNA, the CDR3 is TGCGCCAGCAGCCACGGGGCACCCCACACCGGGGAGCTGTTTTTT. This translates into CASSHGAPHTGELFF.

The chain couples TRBV12-3 or TRBV12-4 to TRBJ2-1; D is uncertain. V was cut by 5 bases and J by 11 bases, with 25 bases left in between. The CDR3 consists of 16 residues. The DNA for the CDR3 is TGTGCCAGCAGTGGGCCCCGGCGGACCCATCCGGATAAGCAGTTCTTC. Translating gives CASSGPRRTHPDKQFF.

The V gene is TRBV29-1, the J gene TRBJ2-2, with D tentatively TRBD2 (6 bases). The CDR3 length is 15 residues. Trimming pared 8 bases from V and 0 bases from J, leaving 16 bases between. The germline gives CDR1 SQVTM, CDR2 ANQGSEA. The CDR3 region is CSYGSSAANTGELFF. The CDR3 DNA is TGCAGCTATGGGTCTAGCGCGGCGAACACCGGGGAGCTGTTTTTT.

Points on this clonotype: The junction departs from germline at one end; a sequencing error may be responsible. The chain is built from TRBV2 and TRBJ1-6; 7 positions match TRBD1. The CDR3 spans 15 residues. Germline V gives CDR1 SNHLY, CDR2 FYNNEI. CDR3 nucleotides: TGTGCTAGCAGGACTCTCAGGGGGAATAATTCACACCTCCACTTT. Amino acids: CASRTLRGNNSHLHF.

A remark on this clonotype: Sequence at one end of the junction differs from germline and may be a read error. The chain uses TRBV6-1 and TRBJ2-7, with D possibly TRBD2 on 5 matching bases. The germline gives CDR1 MNHNS, CDR2 SASEGT. The CDR3 contains 12 residues. The CDR3 DNA sequence: TGTGCCAGCGAAATGGCAGACTACGAGCAATACTTC. Amino acids: CASEMADYEQYF.

This clonotype was found once. It is likely a read error, because the conserved phenylalanine at the end of the CDR3 is missing. The limits of the CDR3 on the DNA are not certain, so only TCRdb's listed CDR3 is given. The CDR3 protein is CSSSLDKAVKYV. The chain uses TRBV5-4 and TRBJ2-5. The CDR3 has 12 amino acids, counting both end residues. In germline, CDR1 is SGHNT, CDR2 YYREEE (reference sequence).